This TCR beta chain was captured in a study of cytomegalovirus exposure and HLA in healthy donors. CDR1 and CDR2 from the germline V gene are LNHDA and SQIVND (reference sequence). The CDR3 is made up of 13 amino acids. As regards this clone: No antigen is known for it.

Broader study findings: In an earlier analysis, about 87% or about 30%: the productive usage of most TCR beta V segments. Clonal expansion, a later analysis showed, was greater in HLA-associated TCR beta chains than in equally common others. Across all donors, roughly uniform sequencing depth was an assumption of the presence/absence analyses.

PCR employed 60 Vbeta and 13 Jbeta primers. In the source study's methods: There were about 80 million unique TCR beta chains by a later count, and 10 million to 12 million of them were shared. The assay was immunoSEQ multiplex PCR, and TCRdb's table has in-frame clones only and misses some. V, J and clone size are those of that table, while D and trimming were read from the DNA. The data hold 140,000 or so clones, with approximately 80% observed a single time. The V gene is TRBV19, the J gene TRBJ2-5; tentatively, D is TRBD1 (6 bases). The assigned J gene may be wrong: the sequence end matches TRBJ2-7 better. The receptor's source is a boy aged 2 to 9 in good health and CMV-seronegative. Sequencing was performed on PBMCs. CDR3 region: CASGRQVSYEQYF. CDR3 sequence (DNA): TGTGCCAGCGGAAGACAGGTTTCCTACGAGCAGTACTTC.